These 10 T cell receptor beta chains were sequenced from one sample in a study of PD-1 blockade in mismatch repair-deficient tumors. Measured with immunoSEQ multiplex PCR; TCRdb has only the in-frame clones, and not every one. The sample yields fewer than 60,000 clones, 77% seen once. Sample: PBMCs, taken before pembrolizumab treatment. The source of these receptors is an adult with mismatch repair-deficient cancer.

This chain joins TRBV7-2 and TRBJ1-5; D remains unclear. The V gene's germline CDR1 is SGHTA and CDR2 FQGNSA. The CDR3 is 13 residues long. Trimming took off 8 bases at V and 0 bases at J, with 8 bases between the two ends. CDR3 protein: CASSQDSNQPQHF. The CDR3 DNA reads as TGTGCCAGCTCACAAGATAGCAATCAGCCCCAGCATTTT. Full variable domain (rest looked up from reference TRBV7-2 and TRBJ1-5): GAGVSQSPSNKVTEKGKDVELRCDPISGHTALYWYRQSLGQGLEFLIYFQGNSAPDKSGLPSDRFSAERTGGSVSTLTIQRTQQEDSAVYLCASSQDSNQPQHFGDGTRLSIL.

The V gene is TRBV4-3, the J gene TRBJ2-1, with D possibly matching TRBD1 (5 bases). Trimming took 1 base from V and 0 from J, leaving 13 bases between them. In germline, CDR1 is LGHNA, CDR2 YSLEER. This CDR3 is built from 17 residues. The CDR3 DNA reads TGCGCCAGCAGCCAAGTATATCAGGGCAGCTCCTACAATGAGCAGTTCTTC. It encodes CASSQVYQGSSYNEQFF.

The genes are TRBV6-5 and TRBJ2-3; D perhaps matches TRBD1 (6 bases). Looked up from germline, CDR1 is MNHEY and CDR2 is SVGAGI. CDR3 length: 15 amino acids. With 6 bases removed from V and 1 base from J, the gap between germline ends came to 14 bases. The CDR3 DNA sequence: TGTGCCAGCAGAAACCAGGGGATAGGCACAGATACGCAGTATTTT. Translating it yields CASRNQGIGTDTQYF.

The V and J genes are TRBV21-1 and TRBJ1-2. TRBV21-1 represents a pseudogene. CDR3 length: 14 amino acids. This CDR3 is CASSKRSSVDGYTF. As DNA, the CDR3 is TGTGCCAGCAGCAAAAGATCGTCCGTCGATGGCTACACCTTC.

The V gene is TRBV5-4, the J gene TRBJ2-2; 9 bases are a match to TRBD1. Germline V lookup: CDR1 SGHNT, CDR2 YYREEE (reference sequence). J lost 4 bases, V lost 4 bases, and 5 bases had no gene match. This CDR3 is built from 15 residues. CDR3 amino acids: CASSPDRGSTGELFF. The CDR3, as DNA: TGTGCCAGCAGCCCTGACAGGGGGAGCACCGGGGAGCTGTTTTTT.

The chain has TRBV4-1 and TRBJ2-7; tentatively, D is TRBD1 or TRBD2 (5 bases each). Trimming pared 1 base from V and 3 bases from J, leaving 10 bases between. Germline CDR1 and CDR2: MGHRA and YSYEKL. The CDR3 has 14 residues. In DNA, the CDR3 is TGCGCCAGCAGCCAAGGAGAGGGGAACTACGAGCAGTACTTC. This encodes CASSQGEGNYEQYF.

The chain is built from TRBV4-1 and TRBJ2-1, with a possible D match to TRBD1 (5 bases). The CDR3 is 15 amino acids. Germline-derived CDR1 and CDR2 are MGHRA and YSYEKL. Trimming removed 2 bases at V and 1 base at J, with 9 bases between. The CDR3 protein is CASSQIPGSYNEQFF. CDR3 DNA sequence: TGCGCCAGCAGCCAAATCCCAGGGTCCTACAATGAGCAGTTCTTC.

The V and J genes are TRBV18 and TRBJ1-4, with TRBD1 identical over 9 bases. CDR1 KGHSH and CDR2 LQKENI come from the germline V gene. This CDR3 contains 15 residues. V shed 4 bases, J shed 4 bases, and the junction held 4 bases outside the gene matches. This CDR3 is CASSRDRAVNEKLFF. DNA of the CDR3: TGTGCCAGCTCACGGGACAGGGCAGTTAATGAAAAACTGTTTTTT.

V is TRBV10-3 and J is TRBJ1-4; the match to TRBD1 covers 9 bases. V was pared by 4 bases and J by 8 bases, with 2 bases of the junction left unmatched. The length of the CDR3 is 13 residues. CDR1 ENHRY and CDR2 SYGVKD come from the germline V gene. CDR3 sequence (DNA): TGTGCCATCAGTGGGACAGGGGAGGAAAAACTGTTTTTT. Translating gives CAISGTGEEKLFF.

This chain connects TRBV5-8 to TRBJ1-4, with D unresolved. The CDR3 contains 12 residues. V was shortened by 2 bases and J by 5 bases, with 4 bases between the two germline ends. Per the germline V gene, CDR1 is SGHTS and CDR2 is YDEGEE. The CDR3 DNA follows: TGTGCCAGCAGCTTCCAAAATGAAAAACTGTTTTTT. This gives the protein CASSFQNEKLFF.